The rows below give T cell receptor beta chains drawn from one sample of a study of shared clonotypes between healthy human individuals. The assay was immunoSEQ multiplex PCR, and TCRdb's table has in-frame clones only and misses some. The sample has approximately 1.5 million clones, less than 99% seen once; the top ten hold about 0.4%. Sequencing used naive CD4+ T cells sorted from blood. Every receptor here comes from a man aged 25-40 years in good health. The conserved cysteine and the conserved F or W are not part of the CDR3 here.

j_gene: TRBJ1-3; v_gene: TRBV19; CDR3aa: ASTTGTGSGNTIY
j_gene: TRBJ2-2; v_gene: TRBV18; CDR3aa: ASSPRARGTGELF
j_gene: TRBJ1-5; v_gene: TRBV5-6; CDR3aa: ASSLGPSSNQPQH
j_gene: TRBJ2-4; v_gene: TRBV19; CDR3aa: ATSDRGLLAKNIQY
j_gene: TRBJ1-2; v_gene: TRBV4-3; CDR3aa: ASSQEGQGTVYGYT
j_gene: TRBJ1-2; v_gene: TRBV18; CDR3aa: ASSGGTYGYT
j_gene: TRBJ1-4; v_gene: TRBV5-1; CDR3aa: ASSGPTGTGFEKLF
j_gene: TRBJ2-7; v_gene: TRBV7-9; CDR3aa: ASTPNNGREQY
j_gene: TRBJ2-1; v_gene: TRBV29-1; CDR3aa: STGILNEQF
j_gene: TRBJ2-5; v_gene: TRBV7-2; CDR3aa: ASSLVVRTSGRKETQY
j_gene: TRBJ2-7; v_gene: TRBV18; CDR3aa: ASSLGPHIGSYEQY
j_gene: TRBJ2-7; v_gene: TRBV5-1; CDR3aa: ASSNDRGWDYEQY
j_gene: TRBJ2-1; v_gene: TRBV18; CDR3aa: ASSPLPAYNEQF
j_gene: TRBJ1-5; v_gene: TRBV28; CDR3aa: ASSLSPEQPQH
j_gene: TRBJ2-7; v_gene: TRBV18; CDR3aa: ASSPIPPRNGLPSYEQY
j_gene: TRBJ2-2; v_gene: TRBV9; CDR3aa: ASSVVPGNTGELF
j_gene: TRBJ1-5; v_gene: TRBV7-9; CDR3aa: ASSSEQGISNQPQH
j_gene: TRBJ1-2; v_gene: TRBV5-1; CDR3aa: ASSPLPGTPNYGYT
j_gene: TRBJ2-1; v_gene: TRBV7-6; CDR3aa: ASSLGPLKNEQF
j_gene: TRBJ2-2; v_gene: TRBV5-5; CDR3aa: ASSSDGPRGRTGELF
j_gene: TRBJ1-5; v_gene: TRBV28; CDR3aa: ASSWGQPQH
j_gene: TRBJ2-7; v_gene: TRBV10-3; CDR3aa: AISETLRTGSYEQY